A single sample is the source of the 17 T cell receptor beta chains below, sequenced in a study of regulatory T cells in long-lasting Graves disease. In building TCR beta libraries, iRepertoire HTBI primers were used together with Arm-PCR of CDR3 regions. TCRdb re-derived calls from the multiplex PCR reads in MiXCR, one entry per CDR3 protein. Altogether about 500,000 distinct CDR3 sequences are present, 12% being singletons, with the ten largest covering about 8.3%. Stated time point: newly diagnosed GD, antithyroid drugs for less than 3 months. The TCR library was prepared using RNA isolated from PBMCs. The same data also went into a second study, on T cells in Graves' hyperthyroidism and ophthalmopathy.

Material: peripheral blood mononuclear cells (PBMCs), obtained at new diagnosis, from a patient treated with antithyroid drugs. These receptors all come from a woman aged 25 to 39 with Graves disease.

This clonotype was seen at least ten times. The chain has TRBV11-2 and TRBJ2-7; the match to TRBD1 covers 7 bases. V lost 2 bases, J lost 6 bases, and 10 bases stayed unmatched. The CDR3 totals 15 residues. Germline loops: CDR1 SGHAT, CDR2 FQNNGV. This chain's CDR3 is CASSLSETGLSEQYF. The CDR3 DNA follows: TGTGCCAGCAGCTTAAGTGAGACAGGGCTCTCCGAGCAGTACTTC. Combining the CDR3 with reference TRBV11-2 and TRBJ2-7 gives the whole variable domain EAGVAQSPRYKIIEKRQSVAFWCNPISGHATLYWYQQILGQGPKLLIQFQNNGVVDDSQLPKDRFSAERLKGVDSTLKIQPAKLEDSAVYLCASSLSETGLSEQYFGPGTRLTVT.

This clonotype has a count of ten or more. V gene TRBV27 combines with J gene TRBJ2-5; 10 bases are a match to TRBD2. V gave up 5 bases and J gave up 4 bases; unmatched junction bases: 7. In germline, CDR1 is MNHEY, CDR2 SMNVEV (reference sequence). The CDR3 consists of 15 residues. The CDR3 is CASSRSGRAGETQYF. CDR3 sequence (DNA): TGTGCCAGCAGTCGAAGCGGGAGGGCCGGAGAGACCCAGTACTTC.

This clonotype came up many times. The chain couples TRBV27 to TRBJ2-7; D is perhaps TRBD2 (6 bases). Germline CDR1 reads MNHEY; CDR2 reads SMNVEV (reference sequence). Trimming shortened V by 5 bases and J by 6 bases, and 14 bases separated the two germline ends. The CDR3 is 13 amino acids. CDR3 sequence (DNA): TGTGCCAGCAGTCCATGGGACTTAGGCGAGCAGTACTTC. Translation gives CASSPWDLGEQYF.

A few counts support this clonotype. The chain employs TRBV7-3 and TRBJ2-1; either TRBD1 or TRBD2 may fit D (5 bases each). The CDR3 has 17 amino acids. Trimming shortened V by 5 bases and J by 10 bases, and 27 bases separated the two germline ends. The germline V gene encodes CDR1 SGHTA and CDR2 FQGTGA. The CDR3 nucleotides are TGTGCCAGCAGCCCCCGCGTGGGGGTTTCTCGTGTCCGCGAGCAGTTCTTC. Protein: CASSPRVGVSRVREQFF.

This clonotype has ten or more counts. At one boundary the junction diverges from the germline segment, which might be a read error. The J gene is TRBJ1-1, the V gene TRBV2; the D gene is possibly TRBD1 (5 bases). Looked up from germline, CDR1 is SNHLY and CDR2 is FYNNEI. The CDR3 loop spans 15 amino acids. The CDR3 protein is CVSTRRGHLNTEAFF. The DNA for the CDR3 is TGTGTCAGCACCCGGAGAGGACACTTGAACACTGAAGCTTTCTTT.

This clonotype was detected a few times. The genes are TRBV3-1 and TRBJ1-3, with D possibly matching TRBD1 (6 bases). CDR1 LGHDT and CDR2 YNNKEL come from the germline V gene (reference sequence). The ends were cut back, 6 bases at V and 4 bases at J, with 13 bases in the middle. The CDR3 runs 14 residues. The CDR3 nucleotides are TGTGCCAGCAGAGAAAGGACAGCGGGAAACACCATATATTTT. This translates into CASRERTAGNTIYF.

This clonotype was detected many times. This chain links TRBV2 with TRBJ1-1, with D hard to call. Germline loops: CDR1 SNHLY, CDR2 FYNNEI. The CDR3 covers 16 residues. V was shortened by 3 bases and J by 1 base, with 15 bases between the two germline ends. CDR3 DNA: TGTGCCAGCAGTGATTTTATTCTCCTGGGGAACACTGAAGCTTTCTTT. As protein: CASSDFILLGNTEAFF.

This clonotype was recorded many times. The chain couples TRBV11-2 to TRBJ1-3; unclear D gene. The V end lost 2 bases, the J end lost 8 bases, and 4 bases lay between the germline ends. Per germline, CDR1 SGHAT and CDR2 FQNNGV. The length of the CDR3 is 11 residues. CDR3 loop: CASSLLHTIYF. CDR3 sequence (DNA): TGTGCCAGCAGCTTATTGCACACCATATATTTT.

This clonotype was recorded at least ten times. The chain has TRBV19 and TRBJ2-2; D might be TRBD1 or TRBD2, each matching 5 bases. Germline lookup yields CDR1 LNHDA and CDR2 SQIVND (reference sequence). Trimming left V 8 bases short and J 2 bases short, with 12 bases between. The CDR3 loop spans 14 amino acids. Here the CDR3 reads CASGTESNTGELFF. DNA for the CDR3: TGTGCCAGTGGGACGGAGTCCAACACCGGGGAGCTGTTTTTT.

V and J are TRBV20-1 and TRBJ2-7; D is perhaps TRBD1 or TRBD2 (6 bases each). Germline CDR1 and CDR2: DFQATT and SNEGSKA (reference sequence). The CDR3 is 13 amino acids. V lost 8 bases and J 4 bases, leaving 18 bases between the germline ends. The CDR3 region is CSPIGGGYYEQYF. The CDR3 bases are TGCAGTCCCATAGGAGGGGGATATTACGAGCAGTACTTC.

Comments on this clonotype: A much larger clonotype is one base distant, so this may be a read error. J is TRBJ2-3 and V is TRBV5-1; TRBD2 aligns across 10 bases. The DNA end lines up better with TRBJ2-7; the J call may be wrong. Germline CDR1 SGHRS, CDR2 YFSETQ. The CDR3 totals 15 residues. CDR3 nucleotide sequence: TGCGCCAGCAGCTTGGAGGCTAGCGGGAGAGGTGAGCAGTACTTC. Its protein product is CASSLEASGRGEQYF.

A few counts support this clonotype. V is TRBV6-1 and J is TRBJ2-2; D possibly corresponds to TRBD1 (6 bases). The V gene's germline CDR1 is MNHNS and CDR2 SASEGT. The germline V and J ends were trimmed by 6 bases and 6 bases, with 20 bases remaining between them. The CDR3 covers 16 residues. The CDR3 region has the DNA TGTGCCAGCAGGCCCTCACGGACAGAAGGGGCCGGGGAGCTGTTTTTT. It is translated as CASRPSRTEGAGELFF.

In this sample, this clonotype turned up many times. The CDR3 DNA reads TGTGCCAGCGAGGATGTTATGACCACAGATACGCAGTATTTT. Residues: CASEDVMTTDTQYF. J is TRBJ2-3 and V is TRBV6-1, with D uncertain. The CDR3 is 14 amino acids. CDR1 is MNHNS, CDR2 SASEGT, per germline. V was cut by 8 bases and J by 2 bases, with 14 bases left in between.

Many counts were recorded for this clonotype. This CDR3 is CASSSEGQQETQYF. CDR3 in DNA: TGCGCCAGCAGCTCCGAGGGCCAACAAGAGACCCAGTACTTC. The chain is built from TRBV5-1 and TRBJ2-5; perhaps TRBD2 as D (5 bases). CDR3 length: 14 residues. The V end was cut by 3 bases, the J end by 2 bases, with 11 bases between. Germline V lookup: CDR1 SGHRS, CDR2 YFSETQ.

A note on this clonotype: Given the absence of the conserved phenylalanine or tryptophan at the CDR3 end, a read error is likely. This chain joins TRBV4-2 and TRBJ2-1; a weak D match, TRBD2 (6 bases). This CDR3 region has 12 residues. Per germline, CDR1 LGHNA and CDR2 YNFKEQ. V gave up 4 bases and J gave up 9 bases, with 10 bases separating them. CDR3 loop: CASSPGSGEQFS. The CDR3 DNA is TGTGCCAGCAGCCCAGGTAGCGGTGAGCAGTTCTCC.

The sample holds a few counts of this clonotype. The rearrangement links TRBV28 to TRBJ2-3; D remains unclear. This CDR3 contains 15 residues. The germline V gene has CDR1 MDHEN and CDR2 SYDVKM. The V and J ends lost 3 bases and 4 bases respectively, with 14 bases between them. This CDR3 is CASSLLLGLADTQYF. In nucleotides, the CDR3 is TGTGCCAGCAGTTTGCTGCTAGGGCTCGCAGATACGCAGTATTTT.

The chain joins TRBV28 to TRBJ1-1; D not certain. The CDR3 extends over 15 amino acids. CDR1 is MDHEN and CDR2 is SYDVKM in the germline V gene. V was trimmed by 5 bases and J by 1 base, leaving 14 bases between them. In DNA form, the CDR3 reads TGTGCCAGCAGTCCCCCTCAGGCCCAGAACACTGAAGCTTTCTTT. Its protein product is CASSPPQAQNTEAFF.